Below, 25 T cell receptor beta chains from the same sample are listed, as sequenced in a study of blood T cells in healthy people across ages. With a J-beta primer mix and a sample-barcoded 5' primer, a second PCR ran roughly 6 to 11 cycles. TCRdb processed the 5' RACE reads anew with MiXCR; each CDR3 protein has one entry. The sample carries over 1,200,000 distinct CDR3 sequences, 59% recorded once. Sample: blood. The receptors were sampled from a man between 18 and 35 years old in good health.

This chain uses TRBV6-5 with TRBJ2-7, with D perhaps being TRBD1 or TRBD2 (5 bases each). This CDR3 is 16 amino acids long. V was clipped by 5 bases and J by 2 bases, with 19 bases between them. Germline V gives CDR1 MNHEY, CDR2 SVGAGI. This CDR3 reads CASSNPHRDATYEQYF. CDR3 in DNA: TGTGCCAGCAGTAACCCACACCGGGACGCGACCTACGAGCAGTACTTC.

This clonotype has more than one count but fewer than ten. The J gene is TRBJ2-7, the V gene TRBV11-2, with D possibly being TRBD2 (5 bases). The end of the DNA is better explained by TRBJ2-5, so the J call may be wrong. Germline CDR1 is SGHAT and CDR2 is FQNNGV. The CDR3 is 13 residues long. The CDR3 DNA reads TGTGCCAGCAGCTCCGAACTAGGGGAGACCCAGTACTTC. It translates to CASSSELGETQYF.

The rearrangement joins TRBV2 to TRBJ2-1; D is unclear. V was shortened by 4 bases and J by 6 bases, with 19 bases between the two germline ends. Germline CDR1 reads SNHLY; CDR2 reads FYNNEI. This CDR3 has 16 residues. Here the CDR3 reads CASSGVRQISGNEQFF. In nucleotides, the CDR3 is TGTGCCAGCAGTGGGGTCAGGCAAATTTCAGGCAATGAGCAGTTCTTC. Variable domain in full (rest from reference TRBV2 and TRBJ2-1): EPEVTQTPSHQVTQMGQEVILRCVPISNHLYFYWYRQILGQKVEFLVSFYNNEISEKSEIFDDQFSVERPDGSNFTLKIRSTKLEDSAMYFCASSGVRQISGNEQFFGPGTRLTVL.

The chain carries TRBV29-1 and TRBJ2-1; 11 nucleotides align to TRBD2. The assigned J gene may be wrong: the sequence end matches TRBJ2-7 better. The length of the CDR3 is 14 residues. Germline V gives CDR1 SQVTM, CDR2 ANQGSEA. The CDR3 nucleotides are TGCAGCGTTTCGGGACTAGCGGCCTACAATGAGCAGTACTTC. This sequence encodes CSVSGLAAYNEQYF.

The chain carries TRBV7-6 and TRBJ2-7, with TRBD2 matching over 10 bases. Per the germline V gene, CDR1 is SGHVS and CDR2 is FNYEAQ. This CDR3 has 15 residues. V was clipped by 5 bases and J by 4 bases; unmatched bases: 8. The CDR3 nucleotides are TGTGCCAGCAGCGCGACTAGCGGGTCTATTTACGAGCAGTACTTC. Residues: CASSATSGSIYEQYF.

This chain connects TRBV5-1 to TRBJ2-1; 10 bases align to TRBD2. Germline CDR1 reads SGHRS; CDR2 reads YFSETQ. This CDR3 comprises 15 residues. Trimming took 4 bases from V and 5 from J; bases not matched to a gene: 6. The CDR3, as DNA: TGCGCCAGCAGCGGAACTAGCGGGGTCAACAATGAGCAGTTCTTC. It yields the protein CASSGTSGVNNEQFF.

This clonotype was seen a handful of times. The chain combines TRBV28 with TRBJ2-7; 7 bases are a match to TRBD2. CDR3 length equals 13 residues. The germline V gene has CDR1 MDHEN and CDR2 SYDVKM. Trimming removed 3 bases from V and 4 bases from J; junction bases left unmatched: 3. The CDR3 protein is CASSFLSGYEQYF. For the CDR3, the DNA is TGTGCCAGCAGTTTCCTTAGCGGGTACGAGCAGTACTTC.

J is TRBJ2-3 and V is TRBV29-1; the D is unclear. Germline V CDR1 and CDR2: SQVTM, ANQGSEA. V was cut by 5 bases and J by 2 bases, with 17 bases left in between. The CDR3 covers 15 residues. The CDR3 reads CSVPGFPTHTDTQYF. The DNA of the CDR3 is TGCAGCGTTCCAGGATTCCCCACACACACAGATACGCAGTATTTT.

The chain recombines TRBV6-5 with TRBJ1-1; D gene unclear. Germline-derived CDR1 and CDR2 are MNHEY and SVGAGI. The CDR3 length is 14 residues. The germline V and J ends were trimmed by 5 bases and 4 bases, with 14 bases remaining between them. The CDR3 DNA reads TGTGCCAGCAGTCCCGGACCAGCGGGCACTGAAGCTTTCTTT. Its translation: CASSPGPAGTEAFF.

The CDR3 DNA is TGTGCCAGCAGCTTAGCAGGTAGAAACTCCTACAATGAGCAGTTCTTC. Translating gives CASSLAGRNSYNEQFF. This chain uses TRBV7-2 with TRBJ2-1, with D unclear. Germline CDR1 SGHTA, CDR2 FQGNSA. The CDR3 spans 16 residues. V lost 0 bases to trimming and J lost 0 bases, with 9 bases between them.

This clonotype was counted between two and nine times. The chain recombines TRBV20-1 with TRBJ2-5, with 8 bases that match TRBD1. Germline values: CDR1 DFQATT, CDR2 SNEGSKA (reference sequence). The CDR3 is made up of 15 amino acids. Trimming cost V 4 bases and J 3 bases; bases outside gene matches: 10. The CDR3 DNA reads TGCAGTGCTATTGGGGAGAACAGGGGGGAAGAGACCCAGTACTTC. Its protein is CSAIGENRGEETQYF.

This clonotype has only one observation. This rearrangement joins TRBV5-5 to TRBJ2-3, with no clear D. Trimming took 2 bases from V and 7 from J, leaving 8 bases between them. Looked up from germline, CDR1 is SGHKS and CDR2 is YYEKEE (reference sequence). This CDR3 is built from 12 residues. The CDR3 sequence: CASSFLENTQYF. The CDR3 DNA follows: TGTGCCAGCAGCTTTTTGGAGAATACGCAGTATTTT.

The chain is built from TRBV4-1 and TRBJ2-7; possible D gene TRBD2, 6 bases. The CDR3 spans 15 residues. Per germline, CDR1 MGHRA and CDR2 YSYEKL. Trimming left V 3 bases short and J 0 bases short, with 12 bases between. DNA of the CDR3: TGCGCCAGCAGCCATGCGGGGAGTAGCTCCTACGAGCAGTACTTC. Protein sequence: CASSHAGSSSYEQYF.

The chain is built from TRBV29-1 and TRBJ2-1; 7 nucleotides line up with TRBD1. The CDR3 length is 12 residues. V trimming: 6 bases; J trimming: 9 bases; junction bases outside the gene matches: 8. The V gene's germline CDR1 is SQVTM and CDR2 ANQGSEA. CDR3: CSVRSGQVEQFF. The CDR3 bases are TGCAGCGTCCGATCCGGACAGGTTGAGCAGTTCTTC.

This sequence joins TRBV4-2 and TRBJ2-5; possible D gene TRBD2, 6 bases. The CDR3 is made up of 15 amino acids. CDR1 is LGHNA, CDR2 YNFKEQ, per germline. V gave up 1 base and J gave up 4 bases, with 13 bases separating them. CDR3 coding DNA: TGTGCCAGCAGCCAAGTCACGACAGCGGGAGAGACCCAGTACTTC. This translates into CASSQVTTAGETQYF.

The CDR3 spells CASSLGGLAVYNEQFF. The CDR3 region has the DNA TGTGCCAGCAGCTTGGGGGGGCTAGCGGTCTACAATGAGCAGTTCTTC. This chain links TRBV5-5 with TRBJ2-1, with a tentative D call TRBD2 (7 bases). CDR3 size: 16 residues. The germline gives CDR1 SGHKS, CDR2 YYEKEE (reference sequence). Trimming stripped 0 bases from V and 3 bases from J, with 13 bases between.

The chain links TRBV7-9 to TRBJ2-1; D perhaps matches TRBD1 (6 bases). With 0 bases removed from V and 7 bases from J, the gap between germline ends came to 13 bases. The germline CDR1 and CDR2 sequences are SEHNR and FQNEAQ (reference sequence). The CDR3 spans 15 residues. CDR3 nucleotides: TGTGCCAGCAGCTTAGCGCAAGGGACAATTAATGAGCAGTTCTTC. The encoded protein is CASSLAQGTINEQFF. Full variable domain (missing parts from reference TRBV7-9 and TRBJ2-1): DTGVSQNPRHKITKRGQNVTFRCDPISEHNRLYWYRQTLGQGPEFLTYFQNEAQLEKSRLLSDRFSAERPKGSFSTLEIQRTEQGDSAMYLCASSLAQGTINEQFFGPGTRLTVL.

J is TRBJ2-7 and V is TRBV20-1; 7 positions agree with TRBD1. The germline V gene encodes CDR1 DFQATT and CDR2 SNEGSKA (reference sequence). The CDR3 spans 15 residues. J lost 0 bases, V lost 0 bases, and 5 bases had no gene match. DNA for the CDR3: TGCAGTGCTAGAGATGAGGGGGCCTTCTCCTACGAGCAGTACTTC. Amino acids: CSARDEGAFSYEQYF.

This clonotype was recorded only once. The chain combines TRBV12-3 or TRBV12-4 with TRBJ1-2; D not resolved. The CDR3 extends over 14 amino acids. V shed 3 bases and J shed 4 bases, with 12 bases lying between them. CDR3 in amino acids: CASSLVPDGYGYTF. CDR3 sequence (DNA): TGTGCCAGCAGTTTGGTCCCGGACGGCTATGGCTACACCTTC.

The J gene is TRBJ2-3, the V gene TRBV11-1, with 9 bases that match TRBD1. V lost 5 bases, J lost 4 bases, and 10 bases stayed unmatched. CDR1 SGHAT and CDR2 FQDESV come from the germline V gene (reference sequence). This CDR3 has 16 residues. CDR3 loop: CASSPLQGAVADTQYF. CDR3 DNA: TGTGCCAGCAGCCCTTTACAGGGGGCGGTGGCAGATACGCAGTATTTT.

The CDR3 nucleotides read TGTGCCAGCAGCCAAGTTAGCGGGAGGCCGGATACGCAGTATTTT. As protein: CASSQVSGRPDTQYF. V gene TRBV3-1 combines with J gene TRBJ2-3, with 10 bases fitting TRBD2. The trim removed 1 base at V and 6 bases at J, leaving 4 bases unmatched. This CDR3 contains 15 residues. Per the germline V gene, CDR1 is LGHDT and CDR2 is YNNKEL (reference sequence).

This clonotype occurred once. The chain couples TRBV4-2 to TRBJ2-4, with D hard to call. The J call is in doubt because the DNA end fits TRBJ2-7 better. The CDR3 sequence is 16 residues long. The germline V gene encodes CDR1 LGHNA and CDR2 YNFKEQ. CDR3 sequence reads: CASSQELTTQDYEQYF. The CDR3 region has the DNA TGTGCCAGCAGCCAAGAATTGACGACCCAAGACTACGAGCAGTACTTC.

This clonotype was counted between two and nine times. The V and J genes are TRBV4-1 and TRBJ1-5; 10 bases match TRBD1. Germline-derived CDR1 and CDR2 are MGHRA and YSYEKL. This CDR3 is built from 15 residues. V shed 1 base, J shed 4 bases, and the junction held 1 base outside the gene matches. The CDR3: CASSQVDRGNQPQHF. The CDR3, as DNA: TGCGCCAGCAGCCAAGTGGACAGGGGGAATCAGCCCCAGCATTTT.

The CDR3 bases are TGTGCCAGCAGCTCATCAGGGATGGGAAACACCATATATTTT. Its protein is CASSSSGMGNTIYF. This chain connects TRBV7-2 to TRBJ1-3; a possible D gene is TRBD1 (5 bases). The germline gives CDR1 SGHTA, CDR2 FQGNSA. V gave up 4 bases and J gave up 4 bases, with 11 bases separating them. The CDR3 loop spans 14 amino acids.

The rearrangement uses TRBV10-3 and TRBJ2-7; D is undetermined. The germline V and J ends were trimmed by 5 bases and 0 bases, with 8 bases remaining between them. Germline CDR1 ENHRY, CDR2 SYGVKD. The CDR3 has 13 residues. CDR3 sequence (DNA): TGTGCCATCAGTTACGAAAGCTCCTACGAGCAGTACTTC. Protein: CAISYESSYEQYF.